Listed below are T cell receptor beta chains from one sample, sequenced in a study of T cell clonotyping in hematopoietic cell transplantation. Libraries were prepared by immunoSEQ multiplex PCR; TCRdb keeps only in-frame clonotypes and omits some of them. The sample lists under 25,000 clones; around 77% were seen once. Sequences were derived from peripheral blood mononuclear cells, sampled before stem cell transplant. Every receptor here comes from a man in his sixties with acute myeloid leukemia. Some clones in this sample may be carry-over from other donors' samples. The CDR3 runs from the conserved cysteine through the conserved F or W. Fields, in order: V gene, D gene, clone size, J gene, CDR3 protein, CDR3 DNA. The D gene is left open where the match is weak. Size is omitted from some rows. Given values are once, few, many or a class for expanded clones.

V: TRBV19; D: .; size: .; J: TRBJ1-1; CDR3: CASSIESAMNTEAFF; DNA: TGTGCCAGTAGTATAGAATCCGCTATGAACACTGAAGCTTTCTTT
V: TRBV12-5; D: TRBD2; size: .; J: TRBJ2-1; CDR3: CASGLGVAGGLDEQFF; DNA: TGTGCTAGTGGTTTGGGGGTAGCGGGGGGATTGGATGAGCAGTTCTTC
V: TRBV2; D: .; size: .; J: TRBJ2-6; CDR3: CASSRDHSGANVLTF; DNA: TGTGCCAGCAGTCGAGACCACTCTGGGGCCAACGTCCTGACTTTC
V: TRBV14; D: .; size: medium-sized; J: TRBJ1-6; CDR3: CALTGNSPLHF; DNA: TGTGCCCTCACAGGGAATTCACCCCTCCACTTT
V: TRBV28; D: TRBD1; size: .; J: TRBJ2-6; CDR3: CASSQGEHSGANVLTF; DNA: TGTGCCAGCAGCCAGGGGGAACACTCTGGGGCCAACGTCCTGACTTTC
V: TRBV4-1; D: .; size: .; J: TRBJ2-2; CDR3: CASSQGFTNTGELFF; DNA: TGCGCCAGCAGCCAAGGATTTACGAACACCGGGGAGCTGTTTTTT
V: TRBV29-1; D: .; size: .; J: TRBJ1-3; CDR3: CSAQGFSGNTIYF; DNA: TGCAGCGCACAAGGCTTCTCTGGAAACACCATATATTTT
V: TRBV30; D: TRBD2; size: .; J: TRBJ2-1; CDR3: CAWSELAGVPGEQFF; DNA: TGTGCCTGGAGCGAACTAGCGGGGGTACCGGGTGAGCAGTTCTTC
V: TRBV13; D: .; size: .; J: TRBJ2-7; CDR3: CASSSAARGYEQYF; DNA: TGTGCCAGCAGCTCCGCCGCACGGGGCTACGAGCAGTACTTC
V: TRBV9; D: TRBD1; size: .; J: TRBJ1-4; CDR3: CASSVRDRVNEKLFF; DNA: TGTGCCAGCAGCGTCAGGGACAGGGTTAATGAAAAACTGTTTTTT
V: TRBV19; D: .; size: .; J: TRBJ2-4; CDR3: CASSIVTSTLAKNIQYF; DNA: TGTGCCAGTAGTATAGTAACATCTACTCTAGCCAAAAACATTCAGTACTTC
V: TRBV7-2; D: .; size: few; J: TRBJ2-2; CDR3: CASLNGNTGELFF; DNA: TGTGCCAGCCTTAACGGGAACACCGGGGAGCTGTTTTTT
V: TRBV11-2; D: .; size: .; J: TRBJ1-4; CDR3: CASSLRGMDEKLFF; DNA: TGTGCCAGCAGCTTACGAGGGATGGATGAAAAACTGTTTTTT
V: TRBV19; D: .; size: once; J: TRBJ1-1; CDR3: CASSIGIATEAFF; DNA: TGTGCCAGTAGTATAGGAATTGCCACTGAAGCTTTCTTT
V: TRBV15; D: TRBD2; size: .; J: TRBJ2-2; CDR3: CATSRPLKRGDGELFF; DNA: TGTGCCACCAGCAGGCCCCTTAAGCGGGGGGACGGGGAGCTGTTTTTT
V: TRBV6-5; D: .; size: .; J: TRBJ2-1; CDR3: CASSKGPTYQEQFF; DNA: TGTGCCAGCAGTAAGGGACCAACCTACCAGGAGCAGTTCTTC
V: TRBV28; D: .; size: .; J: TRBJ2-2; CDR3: CASSLFLVGTGELFF; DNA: TGTGCCAGCAGTTTATTCTTGGTTGGCACCGGGGAGCTGTTTTTT
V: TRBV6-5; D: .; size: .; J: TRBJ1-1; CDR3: CASRKGTFTEAFF; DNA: TGTGCCAGCAGGAAAGGGACATTCACTGAAGCTTTCTTT
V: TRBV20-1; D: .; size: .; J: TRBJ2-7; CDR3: CSAIRTAEQYF; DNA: TGCAGTGCTATCAGGACAGCCGAGCAGTACTTC
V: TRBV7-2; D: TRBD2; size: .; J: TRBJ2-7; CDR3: CASSSTSGELYEQYF; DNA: TGTGCCAGCAGCTCGACTAGCGGGGAACTCTACGAGCAGTACTTC
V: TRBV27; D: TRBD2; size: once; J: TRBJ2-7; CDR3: CASSLAGGVEQYF; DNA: TGTGCCAGCAGTTTAGCGGGGGGTGTCGAGCAGTACTTC
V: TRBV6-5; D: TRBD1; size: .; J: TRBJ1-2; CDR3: CASIPAGTGPNGYTF; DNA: TGTGCCAGCATTCCGGCGGGGACAGGGCCGAATGGCTACACCTTC
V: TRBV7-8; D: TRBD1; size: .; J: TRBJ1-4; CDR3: CASSPGTGFNEKLFF; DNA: TGTGCCAGCAGCCCCGGGACAGGCTTTAATGAAAAACTGTTTTTT
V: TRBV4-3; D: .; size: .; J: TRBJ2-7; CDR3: CASSQDWDLNEQYF; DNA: TGCGCCAGCAGCCAAGATTGGGACCTGAACGAGCAGTACTTC
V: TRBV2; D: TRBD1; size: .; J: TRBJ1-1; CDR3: CASDGQVNTEAFF; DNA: TGTGCCAGCGATGGACAGGTGAACACTGAAGCTTTCTTT
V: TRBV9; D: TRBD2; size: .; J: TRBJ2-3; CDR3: CASSAGTTSDTQYF; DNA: TGTGCCAGCAGCGCCGGGACTACCTCAGATACGCAGTATTTT
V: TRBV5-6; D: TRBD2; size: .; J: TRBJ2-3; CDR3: CASSFVGLAPDTQYF; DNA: TGTGCCAGCAGCTTCGTTGGACTAGCCCCAGATACGCAGTATTTT
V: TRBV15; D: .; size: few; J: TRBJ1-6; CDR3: CATSRPRGGYVNSPLHF; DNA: TGTGCCACCAGCAGACCCCGGGGGGGTTACGTTAATTCACCCCTCCACTTT
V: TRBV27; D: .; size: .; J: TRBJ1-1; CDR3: CASSFDMWAGAEAFF; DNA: TGTGCCAGCAGTTTCGATATGTGGGCAGGCGCTGAAGCTTTCTTT
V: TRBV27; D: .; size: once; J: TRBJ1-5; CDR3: CASRGPNQPQHF; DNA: TGTGCCAGCAGGGGGCCCAATCAGCCCCAGCATTTT
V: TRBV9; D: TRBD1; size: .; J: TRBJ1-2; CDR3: CASSVSGQKLYGYTF; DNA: TGTGCCAGCAGCGTTTCGGGACAGAAACTCTATGGCTACACCTTC
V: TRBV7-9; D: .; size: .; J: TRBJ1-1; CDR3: CASSNRAENTEAFF; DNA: TGTGCCAGCAGCAATCGGGCGGAGAACACTGAAGCTTTCTTT
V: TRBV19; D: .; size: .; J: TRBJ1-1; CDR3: CASSTSVNTEAFF; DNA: TGTGCCAGTAGTACTAGCGTCAACACTGAAGCTTTCTTT
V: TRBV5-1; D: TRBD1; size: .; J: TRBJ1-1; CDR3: CASSLARGDTEAFF; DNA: TGCGCCAGCAGCTTGGCCAGGGGGGATACTGAAGCTTTCTTT
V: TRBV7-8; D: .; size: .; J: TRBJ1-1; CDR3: CASSLDTGPEAFF; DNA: TGTGCCAGCAGCTTAGATACAGGGCCTGAAGCTTTCTTT
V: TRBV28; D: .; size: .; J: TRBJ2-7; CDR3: CASSLPRSDLGYEQYF; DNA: TGTGCCAGCAGTTTACCCCGGTCCGACCTCGGCTACGAGCAGTACTTC
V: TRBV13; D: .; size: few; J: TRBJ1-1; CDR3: CASSQRSQNTEAFF; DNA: TGTGCCAGCAGCCAGCGGTCCCAGAACACTGAAGCTTTCTTT
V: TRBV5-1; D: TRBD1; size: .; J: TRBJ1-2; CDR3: CASSLSGGDYGYTF; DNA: TGCGCCAGCAGCCTTTCAGGGGGTGACTATGGCTACACCTTC
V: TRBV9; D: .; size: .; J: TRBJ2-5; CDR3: CASSVQGLTKETQYF; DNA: TGTGCCAGCAGCGTACAGGGTTTAACGAAAGAGACCCAGTACTTC
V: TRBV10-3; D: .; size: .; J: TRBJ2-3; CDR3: CAISIRGPRGDTQYF; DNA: TGTGCCATCAGTATTAGGGGACCTCGGGGAGATACGCAGTATTTT
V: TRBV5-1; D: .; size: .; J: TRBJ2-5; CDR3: CASSLSGNQETQYF; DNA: TGCGCCAGCAGCTTATCAGGGAACCAAGAGACCCAGTACTTC
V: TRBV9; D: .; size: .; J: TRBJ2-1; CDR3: CASTQSSGIEQFF; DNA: TGTGCCAGCACCCAATCCTCCGGGATTGAGCAGTTCTTC
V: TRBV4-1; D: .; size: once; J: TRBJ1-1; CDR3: CASSQAWSTENTEAFF; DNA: TGCGCCAGCAGCCAAGCTTGGAGTACGGAGAACACTGAAGCTTTCTTT
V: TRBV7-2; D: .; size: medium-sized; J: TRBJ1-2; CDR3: CASSLNRQPNYGYTF; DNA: TGTGCCAGCAGCTTGAACCGACAGCCGAACTATGGCTACACCTTC
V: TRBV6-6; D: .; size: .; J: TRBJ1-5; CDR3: CASSYGGSGNQPQHF; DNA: TGTGCCAGCAGTTACGGCGGTTCGGGCAATCAGCCCCAGCATTTT
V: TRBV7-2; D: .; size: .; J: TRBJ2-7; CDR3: CASSLGTGGKQYF; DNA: TGTGCCAGCAGCTTAGGGACAGGCGGGAAGCAGTACTTC
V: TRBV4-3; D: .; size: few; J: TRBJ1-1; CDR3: CASSRPVNTEAFF; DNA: TGCGCCAGCAGCCGACCTGTAAACACTGAAGCTTTCTTT
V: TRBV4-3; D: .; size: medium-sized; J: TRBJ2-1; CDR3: CASSQDGGRGVEQFF; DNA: TGCGCCAGCAGCCAAGACGGGGGGAGGGGGGTTGAGCAGTTCTTC
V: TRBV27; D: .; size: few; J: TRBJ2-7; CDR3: CASSFPGVEQYF; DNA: TGTGCCAGCAGTTTCCCGGGGGTCGAGCAGTACTTC
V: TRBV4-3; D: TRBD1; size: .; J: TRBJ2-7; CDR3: CASSQDRDSSDEQYF; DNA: TGCGCCAGCAGCCAAGATCGGGACAGCTCTGACGAGCAGTACTTC
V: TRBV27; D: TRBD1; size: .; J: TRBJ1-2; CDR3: CASSPSTGGTYGYTF; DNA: TGTGCCAGCAGTCCATCGACAGGGGGGACCTATGGCTACACCTTC
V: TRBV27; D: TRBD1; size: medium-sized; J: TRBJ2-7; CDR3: CASSLLGTGYEQYF; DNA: TGTGCCAGCAGTTTATTAGGGACAGGGTACGAGCAGTACTTC
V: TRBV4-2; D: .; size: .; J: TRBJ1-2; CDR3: CASSQDPPGEIDGYTF; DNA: TGTGCCAGCAGCCAAGATCCTCCAGGGGAGATTGATGGCTACACCTTC
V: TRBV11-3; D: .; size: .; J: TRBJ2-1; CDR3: CASSPPMGYEQFF; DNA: TGTGCCAGCAGCCCCCCCATGGGATATGAGCAGTTCTTC
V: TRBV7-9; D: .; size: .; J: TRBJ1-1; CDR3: CASSLVQVNTEAFF; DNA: TGTGCCAGCAGCTTAGTACAGGTGAACACTGAAGCTTTCTTT
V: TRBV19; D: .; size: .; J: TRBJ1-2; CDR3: CASRPSGRNLAKGYTF; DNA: TGTGCCAGTAGGCCATCAGGAAGGAATCTGGCGAAAGGCTACACCTTC
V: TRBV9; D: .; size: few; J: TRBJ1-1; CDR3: CASSVGSGMNTEAFF; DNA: TGTGCCAGCAGCGTAGGTTCTGGGATGAACACTGAAGCTTTCTTT
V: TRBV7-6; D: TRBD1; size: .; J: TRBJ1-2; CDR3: CASSLGWGQALGYTF; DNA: TGTGCCAGCAGCTTAGGGTGGGGACAGGCGTTAGGCTACACCTTC
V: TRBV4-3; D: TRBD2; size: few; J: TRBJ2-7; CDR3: CASSQDWEGSYEQYF; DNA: TGCGCCAGCAGCCAAGATTGGGAGGGTTCCTACGAGCAGTACTTC